This T cell receptor (beta chain) is from a study of Tregs in tolerant kidney transplant recipients. General observations from the study: Validation in larger populations is needed because few patients were studied.

This clone was seen once. The antigen is undetermined. Produced via immunoSEQ multiplex PCR; TCRdb's table is partial and in-frame only. This table has 50,000 to 75,000 clones, 95% to 98% appearing once. V trimming: 1 base; J trimming: 5 bases; junction bases outside the gene matches: 2. Germline V lookup: CDR1 SSHAT, CDR2 FNYEAQ (reference sequence). The CDR3 is 14 amino acids. The clonotype originates from a human donor who received a combined kidney and bone marrow transplant. The V call is TRBV7-7, the J call TRBJ2-7, with 10 bases that match TRBD1. The sample in question was Tregs from blood, obtained before the transplant. DNA of the CDR3: TGTGCCAGCAGCTTAGGACAGGGGGCCCACGAGCAGTACTTC. Residues: CASSLGQGAHEQYF.